The clone carrying this TCR beta chain turned up a few times. No antigen is known for it. This sample's TCRbeta library carried unique molecular identifier barcodes. TCRdb reprocessed the PCR reads via MiXCR and lists one record per CDR3 protein. Found here are around 440,000 distinct CDR3 sequences, 16% of them singletons; the top ten hold approximately 29%. Germline values: CDR1 SGHVS, CDR2 FQNEAQ. CDR3 length: 16 amino acids. V gave up 7 bases and J gave up 0 bases, with 18 bases separating them. This sample stems from a study of T-cell reconstitution after alpha-beta-depleted transplantation in children. Overall study results and limits: After one year, T-cell counts and TCRbeta diversity mostly came from new T cells. After transplant, at about two months, alpha-beta T cells were reportedly derived from several hundred expanded graft clones. The origin of high day-60 TCRbeta diversity in some patients lay in surviving recipient T cells and thymic progenitors.

Sequences were derived from PBMCs, mostly from graft donor cells, sampled 360 days after TCRalphabeta/CD19-depleted stem cell transplant. This TCR came from a boy less than two years old who had a stem cell transplant for Wiskott-Aldrich syndrome, so the T cells may come from the graft donor. This chain connects TRBV7-8 to TRBJ1-2; D unresolved. The CDR3 region has the DNA TGTGCCAGCACCCCCTCCGTTAGATATGCTAACTATGGCTACACCTTC. Protein product: CASTPSVRYANYGYTF.